Sequencing of this T cell receptor beta chain was carried out in a study of spatial heterogeneity in lung cancer. The study's findings and limits: Among blood samples, ubiquitous expanded tumor TCRs appeared more at resection than at follow-up.

Time point specified: sample taken at primary tumor resection. Whole RNA came from tumor, nontumor lung or frozen PBMC and was sequenced without being sorted. This CDR3 region has 17 residues. Germline CDR1 reads MGHRA; CDR2 reads YSYEKL. V lost 0 bases and J lost 8; bases outside the gene matches: 11. TCRdb called the 5' RACE reads again in MiXCR, with one record for every CDR3 protein. The sample comprises some 10,000 distinct CDR3 sequences, around 9.4% of which are singletons, and roughly 25% rests with the top ten. This clonotype was seen repeatedly, ten times or more. Its antigen is still unknown.

This sample comprised PBMCs, obtained at surgery. The source of this sequence is a male donor with early-stage non-small cell lung cancer. The chain links TRBV4-1 to TRBJ2-4; 9 nucleotides match TRBD1. CDR3 residues: CASSQEQPGTGWDIQYF. Written as DNA, the CDR3 is TGCGCCAGCAGCCAAGAACAGCCCGGGACAGGGTGGGACATTCAGTACTTC.